This passage covers 21 T cell receptor beta chains from one sample sequenced in a study of OX40 agonist ivuxolimab in advanced cancers. Profiled with immunoSEQ multiplex PCR; TCRdb holds only in-frame clones, not every one. Here the sample spans approximately 66,000 clones, approximately 90% being singletons. Sequenced here: CD4+ or CD8+ T cells sorted from blood, sampled in a trial of the OX40 agonist ivuxolimab. The receptors were sampled from an adult with an advanced solid tumor such as melanoma, head and neck, liver or kidney cancer.

The chain links TRBV7-9 to TRBJ1-5; weak D call: TRBD1 (6 bases). The CDR3 is made up of 14 amino acids. Germline V lookup: CDR1 SEHNR, CDR2 FQNEAQ (reference sequence). Trimming removed 3 bases from V and 9 bases from J, with 15 bases in between. The DNA for the CDR3 is TGTGCCAGCAGCTTTACAGGGAGTGGTGGGCCCCAGCATTTT. Its protein product is CASSFTGSGGPQHF.

This clone was observed once. Here the CDR3 DNA reads TGCGCCAGCAGCCCCCGGACAGGAGCTTATAGCAATCAGCCCCAGCATTTT. This encodes CASSPRTGAYSNQPQHF. This chain connects TRBV4-1 to TRBJ1-5; 7 bases agree with TRBD1. The CDR3 loop spans 17 amino acids. Germline V gene lookup returns CDR1 MGHRA and CDR2 YSYEKL. V was pared by 4 bases and J by 0 bases, with 9 bases of the junction left unmatched.

The chain couples TRBV30 to TRBJ2-5; perhaps TRBD2 as D (7 bases). This CDR3 has 13 residues. Germline loops: CDR1 GTSNPN, CDR2 SVGIG (reference sequence). Trimming left V 0 bases short and J 3 bases short, with 8 bases between. As DNA, the CDR3 is TGTGCCTGGAGTGTAGGGGGGGAAGAGACCCAGTACTTC. This gives the protein CAWSVGGEETQYF.

This clone was recorded only once. Other DNA sequences within the sample encode an identical CDR3. The gene calls are TRBV5-1 and TRBJ1-1; possible D gene TRBD1, 5 bases. V lost 0 bases to trimming and J lost 4 bases, with 10 bases between them. The CDR3 is 14 amino acids. Germline V CDR1 and CDR2: SGHRS, YFSETQ. CDR3 coding DNA: TGCGCCAGCAGCTTGGAGGGACGGTCCACTGAAGCTTTCTTT. It encodes CASSLEGRSTEAFF.

The genes are TRBV5-1 and TRBJ2-3; TRBD2 aligns across 11 bases. V dropped 4 bases and J dropped 5; count of bases not matched to a gene: 9. Germline V CDR1 and CDR2: SGHRS, YFSETQ. This CDR3 has 16 amino acids. The CDR3 is CASSQLAGGLQDTQYF. Written as DNA, the CDR3 is TGCGCCAGCAGCCAATTAGCGGGGGGGCTCCAAGATACGCAGTATTTT.

The V gene is TRBV5-1, the J gene TRBJ2-2, with D maybe TRBD1 (6 bases). Trimming took off 0 bases at V and 6 bases at J, with 12 bases between the two ends. The CDR3 loop spans 15 amino acids. From germline, CDR1 is SGHRS and CDR2 YFSETQ. The CDR3 protein is CASSLAGANAGELFF. CDR3 sequence (DNA): TGCGCCAGCAGCTTGGCAGGGGCCAATGCCGGGGAGCTGTTTTTT.

Note on this clone: A read error may produce the germline difference seen at one junction end. The chain employs TRBV19 and TRBJ2-7; TRBD1 matches 7 bases. The CDR3 totals 12 residues. Germline loops: CDR1 LNHDA, CDR2 SQIVND (reference sequence). The CDR3 coding sequence is TGTGCCAGTAGTACGGACAGGCTTCGCCTTGACTTC. It translates to CASSTDRLRLDF. Variable domain in full (rest from reference TRBV19 and TRBJ2-7): DGGITQSPKYLFRKEGQNVTLSCEQNLNHDAMYWYRQDPGQGLRLIYYSQIVNDFQKGDIAEGYSVSREKKESFPLTVTSAQKNPTAFYLCASSTDRLRLDFGPGTRLTVT.

The chain joins TRBV29-1 to TRBJ2-2, with 7 bases matching TRBD2. The germline V gene has CDR1 SQVTM and CDR2 ANQGSEA. V trimming: 7 bases; J trimming: 1 base; junction bases outside the gene matches: 6. This CDR3 contains 14 residues. CDR3: CSAGLGRNTGELFF. The CDR3 bases are TGCAGCGCCGGACTAGGAAGGAACACCGGGGAGCTGTTTTTT.

The rearrangement links TRBV11-3 to TRBJ1-1; D gene uncertain. CDR3 length: 15 amino acids. V lost 1 base and J 1 base, leaving 10 bases between the germline ends. The germline V gene has CDR1 SGHNT and CDR2 YENEEA. The CDR3 nucleotides are TGTGCCAGCAGCTTAGGCGTCGGAGGGAACACTGAAGCTTTCTTT. Protein: CASSLGVGGNTEAFF.

As DNA, the CDR3 is TGTGCCAGCTCGTCGGGGACAGAAGGAAACACCATATATTTT. This gives the protein CASSSGTEGNTIYF. The gene calls are TRBV18 and TRBJ1-3, with 7 bases that match TRBD1. Germline V CDR1 and CDR2: KGHSH, LQKENI. The CDR3 is 14 residues long. V lost 6 bases to trimming and J lost 4 bases; unmatched junction nucleotides: 6.

J is TRBJ1-3 and V is TRBV6-6, with D possibly TRBD1 on 6 matching bases. Germline V gene data show CDR1 as MNHNY and CDR2 as SVGAGI (reference sequence). This CDR3 contains 15 residues. V dropped 6 bases and J dropped 0 bases, with 12 bases sitting between them. The CDR3 DNA reads as TGTGCCAGCAGCTCAGGGGAAAACTCTGGAAACACCATATATTTT. Amino acid sequence: CASSSGENSGNTIYF.

This chain connects TRBV5-1 to TRBJ2-3; 7 bases are shared with TRBD2. V was clipped by 0 bases and J by 2 bases; unmatched bases: 3. The germline CDR1 and CDR2 sequences are SGHRS and YFSETQ. The CDR3 covers 15 residues. CDR3 bases: TGCGCCAGCAGCTTGGCCGCGGGGGTCACAGATACGCAGTATTTT. Translating gives CASSLAAGVTDTQYF. The full variable domain, rest sourced from reference TRBV5-1 and TRBJ2-3, is KAGVTQTPRYLIKTRGQQVTLSCSPISGHRSVSWYQQTPGQGLQFLFEYFSETQRNKGNFPGRFSGRQFSNSRSEMNVSTLELGDSALYLCASSLAAGVTDTQYFGPGTRLTVL.

The V call is TRBV28, the J call TRBJ2-2, with D perhaps TRBD1 (5 bases). CDR3 length equals 12 residues. Trimming removed 5 bases from V and 5 bases from J, with 6 bases in between. Germline V gene lookup returns CDR1 MDHEN and CDR2 SYDVKM. CDR3 protein: CASSGQTGELFF. The CDR3 region has the DNA TGTGCCAGCAGTGGACAAACCGGGGAGCTGTTTTTT.

V is TRBV5-1 and J is TRBJ1-4, with a possible D match to TRBD1 (5 bases). The V gene's germline CDR1 is SGHRS and CDR2 YFSETQ. V was shortened by 0 bases and J by 6 bases, with 12 bases between the two germline ends. CDR3 length: 15 residues. The CDR3 spells CASSLVAGRDEKLFF. CDR3 nucleotides: TGCGCCAGCAGCTTGGTCGCAGGGAGAGATGAAAAACTGTTTTTT.

This chain connects TRBV4-1 to TRBJ1-2; possible D gene TRBD1, 6 bases. Germline loops: CDR1 MGHRA, CDR2 YSYEKL. Trimming pared 1 base from V and 4 bases from J, leaving 10 bases between. This CDR3 has 14 amino acids. The CDR3 protein is CASSQGRTAYGYTF. Written as DNA, the CDR3 is TGCGCCAGCAGCCAAGGGCGGACAGCCTATGGCTACACCTTC.

In DNA, the CDR3 is TGTGCCAGCAGCTTGGGTGCCGGGACAGGGGTTTACGAGCAGTACTTC. Protein: CASSLGAGTGVYEQYF. V gene TRBV11-2 combines with J gene TRBJ2-7; 10 nucleotides match TRBD1. Germline CDR1 reads SGHAT; CDR2 reads FQNNGV. The CDR3 is 16 amino acids. The V gene end was trimmed by 3 bases and the J gene end by 4 bases; junction bases not matched to a gene: 9.

Written as DNA, the CDR3 is TGTGCCAGCAGACGGACAGCCTATGGCTACACCTTC. Translating gives CASRRTAYGYTF. The chain carries TRBV28 and TRBJ1-2; D may be TRBD1 (6 bases). From germline, CDR1 is MDHEN and CDR2 SYDVKM. This CDR3 comprises 12 residues. Deletions cut 6 bases from V and 4 bases from J, with 9 bases between.

The J gene is TRBJ1-1, the V gene TRBV6-5; D gene ambiguous. V lost 6 bases and J lost 0, with 11 bases in between. The CDR3 has 14 amino acids. Germline CDR1 and CDR2: MNHEY and SVGAGI. CDR3: CASRTVSMNTEAFF. CDR3 bases: TGTGCCAGCAGGACGGTCTCCATGAACACTGAAGCTTTCTTT.

CDR3 coding DNA: TGTGCCAGCAGTGAATTTTCGGGACAGGGGGAGACCCAGTACTTC. It yields the protein CASSEFSGQGETQYF. This sequence joins TRBV2 and TRBJ2-5, with 10 bases matching TRBD1. Germline CDR1 SNHLY, CDR2 FYNNEI. V gave up 2 bases and J gave up 5 bases; unmatched junction bases: 5. The CDR3 length is 15 residues.

The chain has TRBV28 and TRBJ1-2; no clear D gene. Germline CDR1 reads MDHEN; CDR2 reads SYDVKM. V was pared by 4 bases and J by 3 bases, with 15 bases between. The CDR3 runs 15 residues. The CDR3 sequence: CASSSHPEGDYGYTF. The CDR3 DNA reads TGTGCCAGCAGTTCCCACCCGGAGGGCGACTATGGCTACACCTTC.

J is TRBJ2-1 and V is TRBV6-4; 11 bases match TRBD2. Losses at the gene ends were 5 bases for V and 8 bases for J; bases not matched to a gene: 8. Germline loops: CDR1 MRHNA, CDR2 SNTAGT. CDR3 length: 15 residues. CDR3 region: CASSLLAGGGDEQFF. The CDR3 DNA reads TGTGCCAGCAGTCTCCTAGCGGGGGGTGGAGATGAGCAGTTCTTC.